This T cell receptor beta chain originates from a study of T cell changes during pregnancy in multiple sclerosis. Libraries were prepared by immunoSEQ multiplex PCR; TCRdb keeps only in-frame clonotypes and omits some of them. The sample gives around 96,000 clones, around 94% of which show up once; over 1.5% is in the top ten. The sequence was obtained from a female donor in good health, enrolled as a control in a pregnancy study. This specimen consisted of peripheral blood, obtained after pregnancy.

This CDR3 is CASSPGTSGTNEQFF. The DNA of the CDR3 is TGTGCCAGTAGTCCAGGGACTAGCGGGACCAATGAGCAGTTCTTC. The chain is built from TRBV19 and TRBJ2-1; 13 positions agree with TRBD2. CDR1 is LNHDA, CDR2 SQIVND, per germline (reference sequence). Germline trimming cut 5 bases from V and 6 bases from J; bases unmatched to any gene: 4. The CDR3 extends over 15 amino acids.